This TCR beta chain was obtained from a study of blood T cell repertoires in COVID-19. The CDR3 runs to 16 residues. Trimming took 1 base from V and 0 from J, leaving 7 bases between them. Germline-derived CDR1 and CDR2 are LNHNV and YYDKDF (reference sequence). TCRdb's table, derived via immunoSEQ multiplex PCR, lists solely in-frame clones and lacks some. The sample has more than 200,000 clones, around 86% seen once; the top ten hold 5.2%. The Seattle site enrolled patients during active infection and followed them longitudinally. The receptor's source is an older woman with COVID-19, enrolled during active disease. V is TRBV15 and J is TRBJ2-6; the D is unclear. Sequencing was performed on peripheral blood. CDR3 in amino acids: CATSRGEYSGANVLTF. CDR3 nucleotides: TGTGCCACCAGCAGAGGCGAATACTCTGGGGCCAACGTCCTGACTTTC.